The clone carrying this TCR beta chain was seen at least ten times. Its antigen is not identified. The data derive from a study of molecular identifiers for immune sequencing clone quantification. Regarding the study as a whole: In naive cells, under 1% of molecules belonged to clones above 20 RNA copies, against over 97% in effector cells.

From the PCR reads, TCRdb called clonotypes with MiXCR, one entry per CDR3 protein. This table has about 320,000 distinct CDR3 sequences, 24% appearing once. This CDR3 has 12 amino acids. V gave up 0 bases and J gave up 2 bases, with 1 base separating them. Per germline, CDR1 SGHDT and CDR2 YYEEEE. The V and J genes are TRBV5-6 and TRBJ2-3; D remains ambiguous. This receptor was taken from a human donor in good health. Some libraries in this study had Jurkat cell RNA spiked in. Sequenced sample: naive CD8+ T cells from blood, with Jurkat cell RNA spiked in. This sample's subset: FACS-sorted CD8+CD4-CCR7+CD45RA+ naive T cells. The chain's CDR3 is CASSLVTDTQYF. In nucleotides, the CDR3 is TGTGCCAGCAGCTTGGTCACAGATACGCAGTATTTT.